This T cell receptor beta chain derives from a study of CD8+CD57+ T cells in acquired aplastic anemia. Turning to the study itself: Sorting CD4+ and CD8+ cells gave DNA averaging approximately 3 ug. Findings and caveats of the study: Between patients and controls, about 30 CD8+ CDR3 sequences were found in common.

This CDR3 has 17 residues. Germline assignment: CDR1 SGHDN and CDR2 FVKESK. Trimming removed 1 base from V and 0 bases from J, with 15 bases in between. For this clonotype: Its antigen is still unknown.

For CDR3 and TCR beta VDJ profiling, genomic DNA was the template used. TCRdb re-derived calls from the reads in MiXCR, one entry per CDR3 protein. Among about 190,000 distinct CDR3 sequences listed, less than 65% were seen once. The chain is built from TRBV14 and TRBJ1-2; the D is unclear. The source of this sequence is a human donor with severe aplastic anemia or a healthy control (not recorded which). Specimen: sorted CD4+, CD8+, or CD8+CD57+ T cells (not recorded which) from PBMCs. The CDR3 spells CASSQGGATGTNYGYTF. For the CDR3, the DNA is TGTGCCAGCAGCCAAGGAGGCGCCACGGGGACTAACTATGGCTACACCTTC.